This T cell receptor (beta chain) was sequenced for a study of shared clonotypes between healthy human individuals. Study information: CD4 naive and memory got three plates each, CD8 naive two, CD8 memory one.

Findings of the study overall: Clonotypes that were shared across a handful of donors made up around 5% of naive CD4 clonotypes.

With respect to this clone: No antigen is known for it.

V lost 3 bases, J lost 4 bases, and 8 bases stayed unmatched. There are 15 residues in the CDR3. Looked up from germline, CDR1 is SEHNR and CDR2 is FQNEAQ (reference sequence). The protocol was immunoSEQ multiplex PCR, while the TCRdb copy is restricted to in-frame clones and leaves out a portion. Of hundreds of thousands of clones listed, roughly 70% are singletons. The receptor was derived from a woman under 40 in good health. The sequenced sample was memory CD4+ T cells sorted from blood. The sample's subset: CD45RA-negative fraction. This sequence joins TRBV7-9 and TRBJ2-7, with TRBD2 matching over 8 bases. The CDR3 here is CASSFMAGGEYEQYF. The CDR3 nucleotides are TGTGCCAGCAGCTTTATGGCGGGAGGCGAATACGAGCAGTACTTC.